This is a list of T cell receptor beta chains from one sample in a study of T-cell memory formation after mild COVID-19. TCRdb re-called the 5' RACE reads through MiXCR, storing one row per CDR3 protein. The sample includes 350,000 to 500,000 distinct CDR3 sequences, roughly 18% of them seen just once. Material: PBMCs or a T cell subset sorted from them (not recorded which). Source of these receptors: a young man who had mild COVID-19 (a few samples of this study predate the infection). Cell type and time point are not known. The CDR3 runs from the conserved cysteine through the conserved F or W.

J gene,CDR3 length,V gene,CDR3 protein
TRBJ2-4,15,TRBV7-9,CASSNRTEAKNIQYF
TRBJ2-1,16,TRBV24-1,CATSDNRDKSYNEQFF
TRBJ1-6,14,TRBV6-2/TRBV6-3,CASSAGRGNSPLHF
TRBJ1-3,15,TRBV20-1,CSARDSGASGNTIYF
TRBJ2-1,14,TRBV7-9,CASSRGSSYNEQFF
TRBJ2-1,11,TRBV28,CATGQYNEQFF
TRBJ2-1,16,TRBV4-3,CASSQDLASPYNEQFF
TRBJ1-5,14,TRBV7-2,CASSLSGRGSAQHF
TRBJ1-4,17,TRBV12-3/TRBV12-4,CASSLIEGTGLNEKLFF
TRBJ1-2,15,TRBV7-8,CASRVLVGGFYGYTF